The T cell receptor beta chain under discussion was sequenced for a study of blood T cell repertoires in COVID-19. Study context: Researchers got acute and convalescent COVID-19 samples from the United States, Italy and Spain. The analysed material was cDNA or gDNA that came from T cells, B-cell-depleted T cells, or PBMCs.

In the authors' workflow: Estimation of nucleated cell counts relied on the amplification of reference gene primers. The table came from immunoSEQ multiplex PCR; TCRdb's copy has only in-frame clones and leaves some out. V and J calls and clone size are given by that table; D and trimming were obtained from the DNA. Of fewer than 500,000 clones in the sample, around 86% are singletons; the top ten hold approximately 1.5%. V dropped 1 base and J dropped 1; count of bases not matched to a gene: 2. Germline V gene data show CDR1 as SNHLY and CDR2 as FYNNEI. CDR3 size: 16 residues. The sequenced sample was peripheral blood. The chain uses TRBV2 and TRBJ2-1; 9 bases are shared with TRBD2. The TCR was taken from a woman aged 30 to 39 with active or convalescent COVID-19. For the CDR3, the DNA is TGTGCCAGCAGTGAAGGTAGCGGGAGTTCCTACAATGAGCAGTTCTTC. Protein: CASSEGSGSSYNEQFF.